The present T cell receptor (beta chain) was sequenced within a study of blood T cells in healthy people across ages. The CDR3 covers 13 residues. Trimming cost V 4 bases and J 7 bases, with 12 bases left between them. Germline V lookup: CDR1 SGHRS, CDR2 YFSETQ. This clonotype was seen more than once but under ten times. Antigen unknown. Study-level results: With naive T cell percentage, TCR beta diversity showed a strong correlation. Among long-lived donors, naive CD4+ cells were more numerous and diversity higher than in aged donors.

Primers used in a second PCR of about 6 to 12 cycles were a sample-barcoded 5' primer and a J-beta primer mix. TCRdb reprocessed the 5' RACE reads via MiXCR and lists one record per CDR3 protein. Altogether 700,000 or so distinct CDR3 sequences are present, 40% to 45% being singletons, with the ten largest covering 30%. Specimen: blood. This chain joins TRBV5-1 and TRBJ2-1; D is unresolved. The source is an elderly man in good health. Here the CDR3 reads CASSPGPPNEQFF. The CDR3 bases are TGCGCCAGCAGCCCCGGGCCTCCGAATGAGCAGTTCTTC.